Below, 23 T cell receptor beta chains from the same sample are listed, as sequenced in a study of shared clonotypes between healthy human individuals. TCRdb keeps only in-frame clones here, not all; method: immunoSEQ multiplex PCR. The profile covers roughly 500,000 clones, with 75% to 85% appearing a single time and under 15% taken by the ten largest. Sequenced: PBMCs. The source is a woman aged 40 to 55 in good health. Some clones in this sample may be carry-over from other donors' samples.

The chain carries TRBV18 and TRBJ2-3; 8 bases map to TRBD2. V shed 3 bases, J shed 0 bases, and the junction held 20 bases outside the gene matches. Per the germline V gene, CDR1 is KGHSH and CDR2 is LQKENI. This CDR3 is 21 amino acids long. CDR3 protein: CASSPYRPRERGRLSTDTQYF. CDR3 in DNA: TGTGCCAGCTCACCTTACCGGCCCCGAGAGCGGGGGAGGCTTAGCACAGATACGCAGTATTTT.

The V and J genes are TRBV6-5 and TRBJ2-7, with D possibly TRBD2 on 5 matching bases. CDR3 length: 13 amino acids. The germline gives CDR1 MNHEY, CDR2 SVGAGI. Trimming shortened V by 6 bases and J by 2 bases, and 11 bases separated the two germline ends. CDR3 residues: CASSQDGTYEQYF. In DNA, the CDR3 is TGTGCCAGCAGCCAGGACGGGACCTACGAGCAGTACTTC.

About this clone itself: This sample also contains other DNA sequences that code for the same CDR3. The chain recombines TRBV6-6 with TRBJ2-1; D gene unclear. The V end lost 2 bases, the J end lost 4 bases, and 3 bases lay between the germline ends. Germline values: CDR1 MNHNY, CDR2 SVGAGI (reference sequence). CDR3 size: 12 residues. CDR3 in amino acids: CASSYSYNEQFF. CDR3 DNA sequence: TGTGCCAGCAGTTACAGTTACAATGAGCAGTTCTTC.

The chain employs TRBV27 and TRBJ2-2; either TRBD1 or TRBD2 may fit D (5 bases each). This CDR3 contains 14 residues. Germline V lookup: CDR1 MNHEY, CDR2 SMNVEV (reference sequence). With 6 bases removed from V and 6 bases from J, the gap between germline ends came to 14 bases. CDR3 residues: CASSPGRLAGELFF. CDR3 nucleotides: TGTGCCAGCAGCCCGGGACGTCTTGCCGGGGAGCTGTTTTTT.

This chain uses TRBV27 with TRBJ1-5, with D possibly TRBD1 on 6 matching bases. Germline lookup yields CDR1 MNHEY and CDR2 SMNVEV (reference sequence). The CDR3 is made up of 14 amino acids. Trimming stripped 10 bases from V and 3 bases from J, with 16 bases between. CDR3 DNA sequence: TGTGCCACCCGGGACAAAATATCCAATCAGCCCCAGCATTTT. It specifies CATRDKISNQPQHF.

The chain links TRBV7-9 to TRBJ2-1, with 8 positions matching TRBD2. The CDR3 is made up of 16 amino acids. Per the germline V gene, CDR1 is SEHNR and CDR2 is FQNEAQ (reference sequence). J was trimmed by 8 bases and V by 1 base; bases with no gene match: 10. CDR3 residues: CASSLGTSGPTDEQFF. Written as DNA, the CDR3 is TGTGCCAGCAGCTTAGGCACTAGCGGCCCCACGGATGAGCAGTTCTTC.

The chain is built from TRBV27 and TRBJ2-1, with D hard to call. CDR3 length: 12 residues. The germline V gene encodes CDR1 MNHEY and CDR2 SMNVEV (reference sequence). Trimming removed 5 bases at V and 5 bases at J, with 7 bases between. The CDR3 nucleotides read TGTGCCAGCAGTCCGGCTAACAATGAGCAGTTCTTC. Protein sequence: CASSPANNEQFF.

This clone is a singleton in its sample. This sequence joins TRBV18 and TRBJ2-7; 9 bases map to TRBD1. This CDR3 region has 15 residues. J lost 1 base, V lost 3 bases, and 4 bases had no gene match. CDR1 is KGHSH, CDR2 LQKENI, per germline. CDR3 sequence: CASSPRQGGSYEQYF. DNA of the CDR3: TGTGCCAGCTCACCGAGACAGGGGGGTTCCTACGAGCAGTACTTC.

The V gene is TRBV7-2, the J gene TRBJ1-4; TRBD1 matches 8 bases. CDR1 is SGHTA, CDR2 FQGNSA, per germline. This CDR3 comprises 15 residues. Trimming cost V 5 bases and J 7 bases; bases outside gene matches: 9. Here the CDR3 reads CASSPQTGEGEKLFF. CDR3 sequence (DNA): TGTGCCAGCAGCCCCCAGACAGGGGAGGGTGAAAAACTGTTTTTT.

This chain connects TRBV18 to TRBJ2-7, with unresolved D. The CDR3 runs to 16 residues. The germline gives CDR1 KGHSH, CDR2 LQKENI. The V end lost 3 bases, the J end lost 0 bases, and 15 bases lay between the germline ends. CDR3: CASSPSRVVRSYEQYF. The CDR3 DNA follows: TGTGCCAGCTCACCGTCTAGGGTAGTGCGCTCCTACGAGCAGTACTTC.

V gene TRBV11-2 combines with J gene TRBJ1-2; TRBD1 matches 7 bases. V dropped 3 bases and J dropped 2; count of bases not matched to a gene: 0. The CDR3 covers 13 residues. Germline loops: CDR1 SGHAT, CDR2 FQNNGV. The CDR3 DNA sequence: TGTGCCAGCAGCTTGGACAGGAACTATGGCTACACCTTC. Protein sequence: CASSLDRNYGYTF.

The chain carries TRBV28 and TRBJ2-1; D gene uncertain. V was cut by 4 bases and J by 2 bases, with 9 bases left in between. CDR1 and CDR2 (germline): MDHEN, SYDVKM. The CDR3 is made up of 14 amino acids. CDR3 nucleotide sequence: TGTGCCAGCAGTTCAATCCGGGCCTACAATGAGCAGTTCTTC. Translated: CASSSIRAYNEQFF.

This clone appeared a single time. V is TRBV7-6 and J is TRBJ2-1; 10 bases are shared with TRBD2. Germline V gene lookup returns CDR1 SGHVS and CDR2 FNYEAQ. This CDR3 spans 15 amino acids. Trimming took 7 bases from V and 6 from J; bases not matched to a gene: 9. The CDR3 DNA sequence: TGTGCCAGCACCCGACTAGCGGGTACCACCAATGAGCAGTTCTTC. Translating gives CASTRLAGTTNEQFF. The full variable domain, its missing parts supplied by reference TRBV7-6 and TRBJ2-1, is GAGVSQSPRYKVTKRGQDVALRCDPISGHVSLYWYRQALGQGPEFLTYFNYEAQQDKSGLPNDRFSAERPEGSISTLTIQRTEQRDSAMYRCASTRLAGTTNEQFFGPGTRLTVL.

The chain recombines TRBV6-5 with TRBJ2-7, with no clear D. V was pared by 6 bases and J by 1 base, with 4 bases between. The CDR3 contains 11 residues. Germline V gene data show CDR1 as MNHEY and CDR2 as SVGAGI. The CDR3 is CASRRSYEQYF. The CDR3 bases are TGTGCCAGCAGACGGTCCTACGAGCAGTACTTC.

The chain is built from TRBV5-6 and TRBJ2-1; D remains unclear. The V gene lost 4 bases and the J gene lost 2 bases, with 13 bases spanning the gap. This CDR3 has 15 amino acids. The germline V gene has CDR1 SGHDT and CDR2 YYEEEE. CDR3: CASSLPRGPYNEQFF. CDR3 bases: TGTGCCAGCAGCCTGCCGCGCGGCCCCTACAATGAGCAGTTCTTC.

The rearrangement links TRBV28 to TRBJ1-4, with D unresolved. V was shortened by 1 base and J by 8 bases, with 5 bases between the two germline ends. The CDR3 loop spans 12 amino acids. Per germline, CDR1 MDHEN and CDR2 SYDVKM. In DNA form, the CDR3 reads TGTGCCAGCAGTTTATCATGGGAAAAACTGTTTTTT. Protein product: CASSLSWEKLFF.

The V gene is TRBV4-3, the J gene TRBJ2-2; TRBD1 agrees at 10 bases. Germline CDR1 reads LGHNA; CDR2 reads YSLEER. With V trimmed by 6 bases and J by 6 bases, 7 bases remained unmatched. CDR3 length: 15 residues. As DNA, the CDR3 is TGCGCCAGCAGGGTATGGGACAGGGGTTCCGGGGAGCTGTTTTTT. It translates to CASRVWDRGSGELFF.

This clone was seen once. The chain is built from TRBV2 and TRBJ2-3; 8 bases agree with TRBD1. The CDR3 totals 15 residues. Germline assignment: CDR1 SNHLY and CDR2 FYNNEI. Losses at the gene ends were 7 bases for V and 6 bases for J; bases not matched to a gene: 12. CDR3 sequence: CASNRDRLPEDTQYF. The CDR3 DNA reads TGTGCCAGCAACCGGGACAGGTTACCGGAGGATACGCAGTATTTT.

V usage is TRBV15 and J usage is TRBJ2-5, with a tentative D call TRBD1 (6 bases). V lost 0 bases to trimming and J lost 0 bases, with 8 bases between them. This CDR3 contains 15 residues. CDR1 is LNHNV and CDR2 is YYDKDF in the germline V gene (reference sequence). The CDR3 here is CATSREGTYQETQYF. The CDR3 nucleotides are TGTGCCACCAGCAGAGAAGGGACATACCAAGAGACCCAGTACTTC.

The CDR3 reads CASSLEVWVDEQFF. The CDR3 coding sequence is TGCGCCAGCAGCTTGGAGGTCTGGGTCGATGAGCAGTTCTTC. This chain links TRBV5-1 with TRBJ2-1; D unclear. The germline V and J ends were trimmed by 0 bases and 8 bases, with 12 bases remaining between them. Germline V gives CDR1 SGHRS, CDR2 YFSETQ. The CDR3 covers 14 residues.

This clone was recorded only once. The gene calls are TRBV7-2 and TRBJ1-5, with 8 positions matching TRBD1. Germline-derived CDR1 and CDR2 are SGHTA and FQGNSA. The CDR3 sequence is 18 residues long. J was trimmed by 0 bases and V by 5 bases; bases with no gene match: 12. This CDR3 reads CASSQPPDRAYSNQPQHF. The CDR3, as DNA: TGTGCCAGCAGCCAACCCCCGGACAGGGCCTATAGCAATCAGCCCCAGCATTTT.

The chain has TRBV7-9 and TRBJ2-5, with D unresolved. Germline loops: CDR1 SEHNR, CDR2 FQNEAQ (reference sequence). The CDR3 totals 11 residues. V lost 6 bases to trimming and J lost 5 bases, with 7 bases between them. In nucleotides, the CDR3 is TGTGCCAGCAGTCCGGCCGAGACCCAGTACTTC. Its protein product is CASSPAETQYF.

This clone was counted a single time. The J gene is TRBJ2-2, the V gene TRBV4-2, with 11 bases lining up with TRBD2. Trimming removed 4 bases from V and 5 bases from J; junction bases left unmatched: 3. This CDR3 spans 15 amino acids. Germline lookup yields CDR1 LGHNA and CDR2 YNFKEQ. The CDR3 nucleotides are TGTGCCAGCAGCCCGGGACTAGCGGCAACCGGGGAGCTGTTTTTT. This gives the protein CASSPGLAATGELFF.